The rows below give T cell receptor beta chains drawn from one sample of a study of cytomegalovirus exposure and HLA in healthy donors. Only in-frame clones appear in the TCRdb table, and some are missing; sequencing was by immunoSEQ multiplex PCR. Of some 140,000 clones listed, around 79% were seen once; the top ten hold approximately 2.8%. Sequencing was done on a sample of PBMCs. These receptors all stem from a female donor in good health and CMV-seronegative. CDR3s include the opening cysteine and the closing phenylalanine or tryptophan. A D gene is named only where the DNA matches it firmly. Size is omitted from some rows. Given values are once, few, many or a class for expanded clones.

TGTGCCAGCAGTTACGCAGCGGGGGGGCCTAACATTCAGGATACGCAGTATTTT	CASSYAAGGPNIQDTQYF	TRBV6-8	-	TRBD2	TRBJ2-3
TGTGCCAGCAGCTTAAATGACAGGTTAGACGAGCAGTACTTC	CASSLNDRLDEQYF	TRBV11-2	-	-	TRBJ2-7
TGTGCCAGCAGTACATGGGGGGGGGCGGACACTGAAGCTTTCTTT	CASSTWGGADTEAFF	TRBV28	-	-	TRBJ1-1
TGTGCCAGCAGCCCCCGACAGACGGCCACTGAAGCTTTCTTT	CASSPRQTATEAFF	TRBV9	-	-	TRBJ1-1
TGTGCCAGCAGTGAATCCGCGGGGCGTAGAGGAAACACCATATATTTT	CASSESAGRRGNTIYF	TRBV25-1	-	-	TRBJ1-3
TGTGCCAGCAGCTTGAGGTCAGGGGTTGATAATCAGCCCCAGCATTTT	CASSLRSGVDNQPQHF	TRBV5-5	-	-	TRBJ1-5
TGTGCCAGCAGCATACCGGGACAGCAACAAGGGCAGCCCCAGCATTTT	CASSIPGQQQGQPQHF	TRBV7-2	-	TRBD1	TRBJ1-5
TGCGCCAGCAGCTTGGCTCCTTCGGGGGGTGGCTACACCTTC	CASSLAPSGGGYTF	TRBV5-1	few	-	TRBJ1-2
TGTGCCAGCAGTGCCCTAGGGAGGCAAGATCAGCCCCAGCATTTT	CASSALGRQDQPQHF	TRBV25-1	-	-	TRBJ1-5
TGTGCCAGCAGTCCATCAGGGGACTCCTACGAGCAGTACTTC	CASSPSGDSYEQYF	TRBV28	-	-	TRBJ2-7
TGTGCCAGCAGTAACGACAGGGGGGGCGTTACGCAGTATTTT	CASSNDRGGVTQYF	TRBV6-5	-	TRBD1	TRBJ2-3
TGTGCCAGCAGCTCCGGGACAGCCGTCGATGGCTACACCTTC	CASSSGTAVDGYTF	TRBV28	-	TRBD1	TRBJ1-2
TGTGCCAGCAGTTTCCCGGGACAGAAGGTTTATGAAAAACTGTTTTTT	CASSFPGQKVYEKLFF	TRBV28	-	TRBD1	TRBJ1-4
TGTGCCAGCATGGCAGGAGTAGGGGCCCCCACCGAGCAGTACTTC	CASMAGVGAPTEQYF	TRBV2	-	-	TRBJ2-7
TGTGCCTGGTCCGACGCAGGGGGTGGCTACACCTTC	CAWSDAGGGYTF	TRBV30	-	TRBD1	TRBJ1-2
TGTGCCAGCAGCTTGAGGACTACTATCACCGGGGAGCTGTTTTTT	CASSLRTTITGELFF	TRBV5-4	-	-	TRBJ2-2
TGTGCCAGCAGCCAAGATCACGAGAGGATCACTAACTATGGCTACACCTTC	CASSQDHERITNYGYTF	TRBV4-2	-	-	TRBJ1-2
TGCGCCAGCAGCCAAGAGAGATCGCCAGGGAACACTGAAGCTTTCTTT	CASSQERSPGNTEAFF	TRBV4-3	-	-	TRBJ1-1
TGTGCCAGCAGTTACAGGGGTGGTAACTATGGCTACACCTTC	CASSYRGGNYGYTF	TRBV11-3	-	TRBD1	TRBJ1-2
TGTGCCAGCAGCTTGGCTAGCGGAAGCACAGATACGCAGTATTTT	CASSLASGSTDTQYF	TRBV7-9	-	TRBD2	TRBJ2-3
TGTGCCAGCAGCTTGGGCGGGGGAGGCGGCTACACCTTC	CASSLGGGGGYTF	TRBV5-6	once	-	TRBJ1-2
TGTGCCAGTAGAGGGGACTCGGGCGGCACAGATACGCAGTATTTT	CASRGDSGGTDTQYF	TRBV19	-	-	TRBJ2-3
TGTGCCAGCAGCCCTGGACAGGGCTGGACTGAAGCTTTCTTT	CASSPGQGWTEAFF	TRBV5-8	-	TRBD1	TRBJ1-1
TGTGCTAGTGGTTTGGACCCCGGGACAGGGGGCGCCGAGCAGTACTTC	CASGLDPGTGGAEQYF	TRBV12-5	few	TRBD1	TRBJ2-7
TGTGCCAGCAGCATTTGGACAACCTTCCCCGAATACAATGAGCAGTTCTTC	CASSIWTTFPEYNEQFF	TRBV7-9	-	-	TRBJ2-1
TGTGCCAGCGGCCCCGGGACTAGCTTAGAGACCCAGTACTTC	CASGPGTSLETQYF	TRBV9	-	TRBD2	TRBJ2-5
TGTGCCAGCAGCCAAAGGGGGAAGGGGGCCATTACCTACGAGCAGTACTTC	CASSQRGKGAITYEQYF	TRBV14	-	TRBD1	TRBJ2-7
TGTGCCAGCAGCGTGGACACAGGAGTCCGAGCGAACTATGGCTACACCTTC	CASSVDTGVRANYGYTF	TRBV7-2	-	-	TRBJ1-2
TGTGCCAGCAGCTCCTTGGGCGATACGCAGTATTTT	CASSSLGDTQYF	TRBV7-9	-	-	TRBJ2-3
TGTGCCAGCAGCTTAAAGCGGGAGGGGGAGACCCAGTACTTC	CASSLKREGETQYF	TRBV5-4	-	TRBD2	TRBJ2-5
TGTGCCAGCAGTTTATTGTACAGGCAGGGGGCTAGTGAGCAGTACTTC	CASSLLYRQGASEQYF	TRBV27	-	TRBD1	TRBJ2-7
TGTGCTTCCGCTGAGGGTTTGGATTCACCCCTCCACTTT	CASAEGLDSPLHF	TRBV9	-	-	TRBJ1-6
TGTGCCAGCAGCGTAGCCTCAGCGGGAGTAGTAACAGATACGCAGTATTTT	CASSVASAGVVTDTQYF	TRBV9	-	TRBD2	TRBJ2-3
TGTGCCAGCAGGCCGGGACAGCCTGGGGATGAGCAGTTCTTC	CASRPGQPGDEQFF	TRBV7-3	-	TRBD1	TRBJ2-1
TGTGCCAGTAGTACCGGAACGGGAGGGGTGGGGGAGACCCAGTACTTC	CASSTGTGGVGETQYF	TRBV19	few	TRBD2	TRBJ2-5
TGCGCCAGCAGCCAAGAAGAGGGGGATCAGCCCCAGCATTTT	CASSQEEGDQPQHF	TRBV4-3	few	-	TRBJ1-5
TGTGCCAGTAAGCCCGTAGGGGGTCTAACCCCTGAAGCTTTCTTT	CASKPVGGLTPEAFF	TRBV19	-	-	TRBJ1-1
TGTGCCAGCAGTTATGGGGGGAGGGTGAACACTGAAGCTTTCTTT	CASSYGGRVNTEAFF	TRBV7-9	-	-	TRBJ1-1
TGTGCCAGCAGCTTATTAGCGGGGGGGCTCGGGGCCAACGTCCTGACTTTC	CASSLLAGGLGANVLTF	TRBV7-2	-	TRBD2	TRBJ2-6
TGTGCCAGCAGCAACCCGGGACAGGGTAATTACGAGCAGTACTTC	CASSNPGQGNYEQYF	TRBV27	-	TRBD1	TRBJ2-7
TGTGCCAGTTTGGACAGAACACAAGAGACCCAGTACTTC	CASLDRTQETQYF	TRBV19	-	-	TRBJ2-5
TGTGCTAGCAGCCCAGTTAGCGGGGGGGAGACCCAGTACTTC	CASSPVSGGETQYF	TRBV7-7	-	TRBD2	TRBJ2-5